The source of this T cell receptor (beta chain) is a study of response to subunit inactivated influenza vaccine. The count of this clonotype is one. Its specificity is not known. CDR1 and CDR2 from the germline V gene are SGHVS and FNYEAQ. CDR3 length: 16 residues. V dropped 1 base and J dropped 6 bases, with 15 bases sitting between them. In TCRdb, the RT-PCR reads were re-called with MiXCR into one record per CDR3 protein. The table records 160,000 or so distinct CDR3 sequences, 11% of them present only once. Study-wide points: A suggestion made by the authors is that each seasonal influenza vaccination recruits few new T cells.

The sample consisted of non-naive T cells sorted from PBMCs, taken roughly 45 days after vaccination. The chain combines TRBV7-6 with TRBJ2-2; maybe TRBD2 (5 bases). This sequence originates from a man aged 50 to 59 who received an inactivated influenza vaccine. CDR3 in DNA: TGTGCCAGCAGCTTAGGGTTGGCTTTGGGAGCCGGGGAGCTGTTTTTT. It codes for CASSLGLALGAGELFF.